The clone carrying this T cell receptor (beta chain) occurred a few times. Its specificity is not known. The germline V gene has CDR1 SQVTM and CDR2 ANQGSEA. The junction had 10 bases not matched to a gene; V was cut back by 6 bases and J by 3 bases. The CDR3 is 14 amino acids. Expressed TCRB transcripts were sequenced after all isolated RNA was converted to cDNA. The table came from immunoSEQ multiplex PCR; TCRdb's copy has only in-frame clones and leaves some out. Of about 700,000 clones in the sample, roughly an eighth were seen once. The entry originates in a study of beta chain features in type 1 diabetes. Study details: Summed over all samples, the examined sorted cells came to fewer than 120,000,000.

Regarding the study as a whole: Shorter TCRB CDR3s, moderately but significantly so, marked every one of the four CD4+ subsets in Type 1 diabetes patients. Fewer junction insertions and more nucleotide deletions appeared in type 1 diabetes patients.

Each sorted population was over 95% pure. The sequence derives from a man aged 18 to 30 with type 1 diabetes. V and J are TRBV29-1 and TRBJ1-1; 7 bases fit TRBD1. Sequenced input: naive CD4+ T cells from blood. CDR3 sequence: CSVRRQGGDTEAFF. CDR3 sequence (DNA): TGCAGCGTAAGACGACAGGGCGGGGACACTGAAGCTTTCTTT.